This TCR beta chain comes out of a study of CD8 T cells in ankylosing spondylitis. Overall study results and limits: Clones linked to disease, bearing a CD8+ phenotype, were relatively rare in peripheral blood. Clones tied to disease were said to be significantly enriched in matched ankylosing spondylitis synovial fluid.

Libraries of TCR beta came from quantitative 5'-RACE with molecular barcodes. TCRdb passed the 5' RACE reads through MiXCR, listing each CDR3 protein once. Seen here are approximately 200,000 distinct CDR3 sequences, over 10% observed once, and the top ten hold approximately 15%. From germline, CDR1 is LGHNA and CDR2 YNFKEQ. The CDR3 is made up of 17 amino acids. J gave up 6 bases and V 7 bases, and 18 bases lay outside the gene matches. In its sample, this clonotype was seen a few times. Its antigen is still unknown. The chain joins TRBV4-2 to TRBJ2-1, with TRBD2 matching 7 bases. Material: blood, either unsorted or a sorted T cell fraction (not recorded which). This receptor was identified in a male donor with ankylosing spondylitis or in good health (not recorded which). CDR3 loop: CASTYSLGVASGNEQFF. The CDR3 nucleotides are TGTGCCAGCACCTACTCATTGGGGGTGGCTAGCGGCAATGAGCAGTTCTTC.